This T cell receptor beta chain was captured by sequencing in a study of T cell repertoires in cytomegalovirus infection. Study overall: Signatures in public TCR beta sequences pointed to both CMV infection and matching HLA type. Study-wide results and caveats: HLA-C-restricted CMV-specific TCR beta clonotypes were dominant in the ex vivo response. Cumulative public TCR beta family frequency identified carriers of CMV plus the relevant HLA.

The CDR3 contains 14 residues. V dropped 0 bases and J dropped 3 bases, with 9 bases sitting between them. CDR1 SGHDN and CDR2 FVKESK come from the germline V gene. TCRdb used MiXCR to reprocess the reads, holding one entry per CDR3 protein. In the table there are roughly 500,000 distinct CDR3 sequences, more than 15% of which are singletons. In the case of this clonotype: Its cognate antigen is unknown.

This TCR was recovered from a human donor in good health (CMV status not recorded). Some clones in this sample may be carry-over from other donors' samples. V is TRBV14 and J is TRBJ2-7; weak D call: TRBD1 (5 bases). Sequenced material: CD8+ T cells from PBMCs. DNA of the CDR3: TGTGCCAGCAGCCAAGATGACAGATACTACGAGCAGTACTTC. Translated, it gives CASSQDDRYYEQYF.